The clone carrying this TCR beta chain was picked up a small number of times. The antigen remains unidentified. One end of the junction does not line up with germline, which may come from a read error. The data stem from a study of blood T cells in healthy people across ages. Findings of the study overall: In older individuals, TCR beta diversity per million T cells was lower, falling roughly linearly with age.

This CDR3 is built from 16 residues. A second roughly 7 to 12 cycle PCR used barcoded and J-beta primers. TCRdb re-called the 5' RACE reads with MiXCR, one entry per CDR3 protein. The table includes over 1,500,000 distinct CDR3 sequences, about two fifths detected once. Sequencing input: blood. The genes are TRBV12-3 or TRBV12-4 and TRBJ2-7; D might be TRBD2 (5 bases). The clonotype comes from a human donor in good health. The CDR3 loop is CANSPLERTGTYEQYF. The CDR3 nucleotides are TGTGCCAACAGTCCGCTCGAAAGGACTGGAACCTACGAGCAGTACTTC.